The 12 T cell receptor beta chains given below trace back to one sample, sequenced in a study of cytomegalovirus exposure and HLA in healthy donors (dated by TCRdb to the late 2010s). Libraries were made using the immunoSEQ multiplex PCR assay. For the multiplex PCR, a mixture combining 60 forward primers for TCR Vbeta segments and 13 reverse primers for TCR Jbeta segments was used. The table was pulled from immuneACCESS by TCRdb, which kept in-frame rearrangements only. Such tables lose some clones; where checked, under half of the loss comes from unresolved V genes, and the rest has no known cause. The sample table records about 50,000 clones; around four fifths of these occur just once. The ten largest clonotypes hold roughly 1.5% of the sample. The specimen was PBMCs. All receptors derive from a man aged 30-40 years in good health and CMV-seronegative.

This clone turned up a few times. The chain couples TRBV5-1 to TRBJ1-3; tentatively, D is TRBD1 (6 bases). Germline CDR1 reads SGHRS; CDR2 reads YFSETQ. V lost 5 bases and J lost 0, with 18 bases in between. The CDR3 covers 17 residues. The CDR3 loop reads CASRPTTGALSGNTIYF. The DNA for the CDR3 is TGCGCCAGCAGACCCACGACAGGAGCCCTCTCTGGAAACACCATATATTTT.

This rearrangement joins TRBV5-1 to TRBJ1-5; D remains ambiguous. V was shortened by 3 bases and J by 0 bases, with 7 bases between the two germline ends. Germline assignment: CDR1 SGHRS and CDR2 YFSETQ. The CDR3 has 14 amino acids. CDR3 nucleotides: TGCGCCAGCAGCTCCCTATATAGCAATCAGCCCCAGCATTTT. Amino acid sequence: CASSSLYSNQPQHF.

The chain carries TRBV25-1 and TRBJ2-6; tentatively, D is TRBD1 (6 bases). From germline, CDR1 is MGHDK and CDR2 SYGVNS. The CDR3 has 12 amino acids. The CDR3 nucleotides are TGTGGGACAGTCTCTGGGGCCAACGTCCTGACTTTC. It codes for CGTVSGANVLTF.

V usage is TRBV5-1 and J usage is TRBJ2-7; 11 bases agree with TRBD1. Germline V CDR1 and CDR2: SGHRS, YFSETQ. Unmatched junction bases numbered 10, after V lost 2 bases and J lost 6 bases. The CDR3 length is 16 residues. The CDR3 region is CASSFDSGQGAGEQYF. CDR3 nucleotide sequence: TGCGCCAGCAGCTTTGACAGCGGACAGGGGGCGGGCGAGCAGTACTTC.

V usage is TRBV11-3 and J usage is TRBJ2-5; D gene ambiguous. V lost 5 bases and J 2 bases, leaving 6 bases between the germline ends. Germline V gives CDR1 SGHNT, CDR2 YENEEA. The CDR3 length is 12 residues. The CDR3 DNA follows: TGTGCCAGCAGCGAGCTTCAAGAGACCCAGTACTTC. Its protein product is CASSELQETQYF.

In this sample, this clone turned up a few times. The CDR3 spells CASSEDRGSNQPQHF. The CDR3 coding sequence is TGTGCCAGCAGTGAAGACAGGGGGAGCAATCAGCCCCAGCATTTT. The genes are TRBV6-1 and TRBJ1-5; TRBD1 agrees at 8 bases. Germline V gene lookup returns CDR1 MNHNS and CDR2 SASEGT. The CDR3 is made up of 15 amino acids. Trimming removed 1 base from V and 1 base from J; junction bases left unmatched: 0.

This chain joins TRBV9 and TRBJ2-1; TRBD1 matches 9 bases. CDR3 size: 16 residues. Trimming took 5 bases from V and 6 from J; bases not matched to a gene: 12. From germline, CDR1 is SGDLS and CDR2 YYNGEE. The CDR3 DNA reads as TGTGCCAGCAGACAGCCGGGACAGGGCCTCCTCAATGAGCAGTTCTTC. Translated, it gives CASRQPGQGLLNEQFF.

The J gene is TRBJ2-1, the V gene TRBV5-1, with D possibly being TRBD2 (6 bases). V was shortened by 4 bases and J by 4 bases, with 15 bases between the two germline ends. Germline lookup yields CDR1 SGHRS and CDR2 YFSETQ. The CDR3 runs to 15 residues. CDR3 sequence reads: CASSTTSPAYNEQFF. CDR3 nucleotides: TGCGCCAGCAGCACCACTAGCCCTGCTTACAATGAGCAGTTCTTC. Full variable domain (missing parts from reference TRBV5-1 and TRBJ2-1): KAGVTQTPRYLIKTRGQQVTLSCSPISGHRSVSWYQQTPGQGLQFLFEYFSETQRNKGNFPGRFSGRQFSNSRSEMNVSTLELGDSALYLCASSTTSPAYNEQFFGPGTRLTVL.

V gene TRBV7-9 combines with J gene TRBJ1-1; 8 bases map to TRBD1. Germline V gives CDR1 SEHNR, CDR2 FQNEAQ (reference sequence). CDR3 length: 12 amino acids. V shed 5 bases, J shed 6 bases, and the junction held 2 bases outside the gene matches. CDR3 DNA sequence: TGTGCCAGCAGCATGGACAGGGCTGAAGCTTTCTTT. Protein sequence: CASSMDRAEAFF.

The V gene is TRBV7-2, the J gene TRBJ2-5, with TRBD2 matching 10 bases. From germline, CDR1 is SGHTA and CDR2 FQGNSA. Trimming at V came to 4 bases and at J to 3 bases, leaving 5 bases not matched to a gene. The CDR3 is made up of 15 amino acids. CDR3 DNA: TGTGCCAGCAGCTCACCGGGACTAGCGAAAGAGACCCAGTACTTC. Translating gives CASSSPGLAKETQYF. Full variable domain (missing parts from reference TRBV7-2 and TRBJ2-5): GAGVSQSPSNKVTEKGKDVELRCDPISGHTALYWYRQSLGQGLEFLIYFQGNSAPDKSGLPSDRFSAERTGGSVSTLTIQRTQQEDSAVYLCASSSPGLAKETQYFGPGTRLLVL.

The chain combines TRBV10-2 with TRBJ1-3; D ambiguous. The V gene lost 6 bases and the J gene lost 2 bases, with 11 bases spanning the gap. CDR1 is WSHSY, CDR2 SAAADI, per germline. The CDR3 loop spans 14 amino acids. This chain's CDR3 is CASRPGSAGNTIYF. DNA for the CDR3: TGCGCCAGCAGACCCGGGTCCGCTGGAAACACCATATATTTT.

The V and J genes are TRBV6-6 and TRBJ2-5, with D possibly TRBD2 on 6 matching bases. The J call may be in error: the DNA end matches TRBJ2-7 better. Germline-derived CDR1 and CDR2 are MNHNY and SVGAGI (reference sequence). There are 14 residues in the CDR3. CDR3 in amino acids: CASSQFASGYEQYF. The CDR3 DNA follows: TGTGCCAGCAGCCAATTCGCCAGCGGGTACGAGCAGTACTTC.